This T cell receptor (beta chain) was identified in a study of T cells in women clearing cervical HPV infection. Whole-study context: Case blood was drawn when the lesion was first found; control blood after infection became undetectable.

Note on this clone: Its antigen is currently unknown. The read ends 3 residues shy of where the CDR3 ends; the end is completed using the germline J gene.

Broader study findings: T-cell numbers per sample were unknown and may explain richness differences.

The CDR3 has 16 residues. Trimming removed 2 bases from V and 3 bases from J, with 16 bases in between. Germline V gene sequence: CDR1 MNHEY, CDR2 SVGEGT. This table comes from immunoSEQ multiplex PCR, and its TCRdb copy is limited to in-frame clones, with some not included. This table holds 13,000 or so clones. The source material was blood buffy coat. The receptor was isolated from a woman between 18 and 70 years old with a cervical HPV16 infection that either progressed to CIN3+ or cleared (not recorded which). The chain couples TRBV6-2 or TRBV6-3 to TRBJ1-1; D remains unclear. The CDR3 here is CASSYTGVAGYTEAFF. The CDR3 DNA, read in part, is TGTGCCAGCAGTTACACCGGGGTCGCGGGGTACACTGAA.